This T cell receptor beta chain was retrieved from a study of cytomegalovirus exposure and HLA in healthy donors. General study results and limits: Immune exposure information available was restricted to CMV serostatus. A few V segments could not be told apart, such as TRBV6-2 and TRBV6-3, and were left out. In an earlier analysis, productive rearrangement rates for most beta V segments clustered near 87% or 30%.

The V gene's germline CDR1 is SGHNT and CDR2 YYREEE (reference sequence). J was trimmed by 6 bases and V by 3 bases; bases with no gene match: 8. This CDR3 spans 15 amino acids. Vbeta (60) and Jbeta (13) primers were used in the PCR. The protocol was immunoSEQ multiplex PCR, while the TCRdb copy is restricted to in-frame clones and leaves out a portion. Of about 130,000 clones in the sample, roughly 80% were seen once. On this clone itself: No antigen is known for it.

This chain uses TRBV5-4 with TRBJ1-4; 7 positions match TRBD1. Sequencing used PBMCs. This clonotype was obtained from a male donor in good health and CMV-seronegative. The CDR3 DNA reads TGTGCCAGCAGCTACGCAGGGGGGACGTATGAAAAACTGTTTTTT. Translated, it gives CASSYAGGTYEKLFF.